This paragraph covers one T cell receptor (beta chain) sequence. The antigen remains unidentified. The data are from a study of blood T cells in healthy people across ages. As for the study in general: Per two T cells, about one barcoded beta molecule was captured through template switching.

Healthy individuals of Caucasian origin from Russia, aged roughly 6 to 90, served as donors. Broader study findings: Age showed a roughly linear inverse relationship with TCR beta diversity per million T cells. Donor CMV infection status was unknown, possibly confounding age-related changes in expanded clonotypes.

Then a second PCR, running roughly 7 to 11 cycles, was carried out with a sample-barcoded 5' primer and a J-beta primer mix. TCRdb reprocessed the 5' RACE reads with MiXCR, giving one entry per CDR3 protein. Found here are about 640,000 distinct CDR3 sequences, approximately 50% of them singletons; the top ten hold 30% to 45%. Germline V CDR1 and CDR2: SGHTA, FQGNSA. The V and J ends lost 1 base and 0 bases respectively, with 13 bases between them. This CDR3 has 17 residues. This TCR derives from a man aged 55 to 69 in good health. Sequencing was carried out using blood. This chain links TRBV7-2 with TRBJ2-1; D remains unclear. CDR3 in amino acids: CASSLVLYDTSYNEQFF. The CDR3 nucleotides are TGTGCCAGCAGCTTAGTCCTCTATGATACCTCCTACAATGAGCAGTTCTTC.